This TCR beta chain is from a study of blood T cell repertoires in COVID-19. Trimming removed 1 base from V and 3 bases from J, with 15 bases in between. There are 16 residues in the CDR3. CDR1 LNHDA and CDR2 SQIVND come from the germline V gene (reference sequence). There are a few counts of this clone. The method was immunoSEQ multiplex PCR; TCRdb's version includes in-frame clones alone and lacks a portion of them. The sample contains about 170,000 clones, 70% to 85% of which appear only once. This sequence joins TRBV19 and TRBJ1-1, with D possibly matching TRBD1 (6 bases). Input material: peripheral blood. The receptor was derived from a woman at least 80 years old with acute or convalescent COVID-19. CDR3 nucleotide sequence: TGTGCCAGTAGTATAGGGACGGGACATATGGACACTGAAGCTTTCTTT. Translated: CASSIGTGHMDTEAFF.